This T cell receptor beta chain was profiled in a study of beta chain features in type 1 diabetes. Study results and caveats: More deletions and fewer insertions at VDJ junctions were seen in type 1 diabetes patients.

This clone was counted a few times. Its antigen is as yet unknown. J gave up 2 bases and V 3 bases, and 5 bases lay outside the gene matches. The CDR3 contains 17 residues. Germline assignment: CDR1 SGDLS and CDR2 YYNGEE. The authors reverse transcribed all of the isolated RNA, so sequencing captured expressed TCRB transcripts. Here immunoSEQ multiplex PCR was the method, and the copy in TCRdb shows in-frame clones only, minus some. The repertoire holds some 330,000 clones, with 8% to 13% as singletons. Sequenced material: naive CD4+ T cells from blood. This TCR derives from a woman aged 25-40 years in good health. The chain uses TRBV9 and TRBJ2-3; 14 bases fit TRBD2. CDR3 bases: TGTGCCAGCAGCGAAGGACTAGCGGGAGGTAACACAGATACGCAGTATTTT. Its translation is CASSEGLAGGNTDTQYF.